One and the same sample provided the 8 T cell receptor beta chains below, sequenced in a study of shared clonotypes between healthy human individuals. The method was immunoSEQ multiplex PCR; TCRdb's version includes in-frame clones alone and lacks a portion of them. The repertoire holds 2 million to 2.5 million clones, 93% seen once, with about 0.39% in the top ten. The source material was naive CD4+ T cells from PBMCs. Subset defined: CD45RA+ positively selected. The source is a man younger than 35 in good health. Some clones in this sample may be carry-over from other donors' samples.

V usage is TRBV30 and J usage is TRBJ1-6; D gene ambiguous. Germline lookup yields CDR1 GTSNPN and CDR2 SVGIG (reference sequence). Trimming removed 5 bases from V and 10 bases from J, with 18 bases in between. This CDR3 is 14 amino acids long. The CDR3 sequence: CAWSREGRVSPLHF. DNA of the CDR3: TGTGCCTGGTCGAGGGAGGGTAGGGTGTCACCCCTCCACTTT.

The chain couples TRBV2 to TRBJ1-5, with D hard to call. Trimming took off 5 bases at V and 0 bases at J, with 5 bases between the two ends. This CDR3 is built from 13 residues. CDR1 SNHLY and CDR2 FYNNEI come from the germline V gene. CDR3 residues: CASSPASNQPQHF. CDR3 in DNA: TGTGCCAGCAGTCCGGCTAGCAATCAGCCCCAGCATTTT.

This chain links TRBV4-2 with TRBJ2-1; 12 positions agree with TRBD2. CDR3 length: 17 residues. The J segment lost 2 bases and the V segment lost 4 bases, leaving 6 bases of the junction unmatched. Germline CDR1 LGHNA, CDR2 YNFKEQ. Written as DNA, the CDR3 is TGTGCCAGCAGCCGGCTAGCGGGAGGGGGGCCCTACAATGAGCAGTTCTTC. It yields the protein CASSRLAGGGPYNEQFF.

Worth noting for this clone: This same CDR3 is encoded by further DNA sequences in the sample. As DNA, the CDR3 is TGTGCCAGCAGCTTTTTAGCGGGAGGGACCTACGAGCAGTACTTC. Translation gives CASSFLAGGTYEQYF. The gene calls are TRBV7-9 and TRBJ2-7, with TRBD2 identical over 11 bases. V dropped 3 bases and J dropped 2; count of bases not matched to a gene: 3. CDR1 SEHNR and CDR2 FQNEAQ come from the germline V gene (reference sequence). This CDR3 has 15 amino acids.

The chain is built from TRBV19 and TRBJ2-4, with 7 positions matching TRBD1. Germline values: CDR1 LNHDA, CDR2 SQIVND (reference sequence). This CDR3 region has 13 residues. The CDR3 sequence is CASTGWDKNIQYF. The CDR3 DNA reads as TGTGCTTCGACAGGGTGGGACAAAAACATTCAGTACTTC.

V and J are TRBV5-1 and TRBJ2-7, with TRBD2 matching over 10 bases. Germline V CDR1 and CDR2: SGHRS, YFSETQ. This CDR3 spans 16 amino acids. With V trimmed by 0 bases and J by 5 bases, 8 bases remained unmatched. As DNA, the CDR3 is TGCGCCAGCAGCTTGGGGCCGGCACTAGCGGGAAACGAGCAGTACTTC. It yields the protein CASSLGPALAGNEQYF.

The chain couples TRBV6-4 to TRBJ1-5, with D maybe TRBD1 (5 bases). The germline CDR1 and CDR2 sequences are MRHNA and SNTAGT. The V end was cut by 0 bases, the J end by 1 base, with 19 bases between. This CDR3 is built from 19 residues. The CDR3 reads CASSDSMSGSGASNQPQHF. The CDR3 DNA is TGTGCCAGCAGTGACTCGATGAGTGGGAGTGGGGCCAGCAATCAGCCCCAGCATTTT.

V usage is TRBV28 and J usage is TRBJ1-4, with 10 bases that match TRBD1. V shed 1 base, J shed 8 bases, and the junction held 4 bases outside the gene matches. Germline V gene lookup returns CDR1 MDHEN and CDR2 SYDVKM. This CDR3 has 15 residues. CDR3 nucleotides: TGTGCCAGCAGTTTATACGGACAGGGGGGCGAAAAACTGTTTTTT. The encoded protein is CASSLYGQGGEKLFF.